This passage covers 23 T cell receptor beta chains from one sample sequenced in a study of post-analysis software for immune sequencing data. Sequencing libraries made from TCR beta cDNA carried unique molecular identifiers. TCRdb re-called the PCR reads through MiXCR, storing one row per CDR3 protein. The table records about 460,000 distinct CDR3 sequences, approximately 45% of them present only once. These receptors have no identified antigens. Study-level findings and limits: Patients used five TRBV segments, including TRBV5-6, TRBV5-1 and TRBV20-1, more often than controls.

The specimen sequenced was blood. The receptors here all came from a girl under 18 with multiple sclerosis.

Only a few counts were recorded for this clonotype. V gene TRBV5-1 combines with J gene TRBJ1-2; 8 nucleotides match TRBD1. The CDR3 totals 14 residues. The J segment lost 3 bases and the V segment lost 4 bases, leaving 5 bases of the junction unmatched. Per the germline V gene, CDR1 is SGHRS and CDR2 is YFSETQ. The CDR3 protein is CASSVGQADYGYTF. The DNA of the CDR3 is TGCGCCAGCAGCGTGGGACAGGCGGACTATGGCTACACCTTC.

J is TRBJ1-1 and V is TRBV29-1, with 8 bases aligning to TRBD1. The CDR3 is 14 amino acids. With 4 bases clipped from V and 4 bases from J, the junction kept 8 bases outside the gene matches. Germline V gives CDR1 SQVTM, CDR2 ANQGSEA. Here the CDR3 DNA reads TGCAGCGTTGCAGGGGGCAAGGACGGCACTGAAGCTTTCTTT. This gives the protein CSVAGGKDGTEAFF.

This clonotype was detected ten times or more. This chain connects TRBV20-1 to TRBJ2-3; 11 bases fit TRBD2. This CDR3 contains 15 residues. The V gene end was trimmed by 6 bases and the J gene end by 2 bases; junction bases not matched to a gene: 7. From germline, CDR1 is DFQATT and CDR2 SNEGSKA (reference sequence). CDR3 coding DNA: TGCAGTGCCATACCACTAGCGGGAGACACAGATACGCAGTATTTT. Protein sequence: CSAIPLAGDTDTQYF.

The chain uses TRBV7-2 and TRBJ2-1; the match to TRBD2 covers 9 bases. The J segment lost 5 bases and the V segment lost 5 bases, leaving 10 bases of the junction unmatched. Germline CDR1 and CDR2: SGHTA and FQGNSA. This CDR3 contains 16 residues. Here the CDR3 reads CASSRAASGTHNEQFF. The CDR3 coding sequence is TGTGCCAGCAGCCGAGCGGCTAGCGGGACACACAATGAGCAGTTCTTC.

This clonotype has a handful of counts. This chain joins TRBV5-1 and TRBJ2-3, with a possible D match to TRBD1 (5 bases). With 4 bases removed from V and 4 bases from J, the gap between germline ends came to 10 bases. Looked up from germline, CDR1 is SGHRS and CDR2 is YFSETQ. This CDR3 region has 13 residues. The CDR3 DNA is TGCGCCAGCAGCCTAGACAGTCCAGATACGCAGTATTTT. Translation gives CASSLDSPDTQYF.

The gene calls are TRBV5-1 and TRBJ2-7; D unclear. V was shortened by 6 bases and J by 3 bases, with 7 bases between the two germline ends. Germline CDR1 SGHRS, CDR2 YFSETQ. The CDR3 extends over 11 amino acids. CDR3 sequence reads: CASTRDYEQYF. Written as DNA, the CDR3 is TGCGCCAGCACTAGGGACTACGAGCAGTACTTC.

The chain uses TRBV20-1 and TRBJ1-1; D not certain. The CDR3 runs 15 residues. CDR1 and CDR2 from the germline V gene are DFQATT and SNEGSKA (reference sequence). With 0 bases removed from V and 0 bases from J, the gap between germline ends came to 11 bases. CDR3 in DNA: TGCAGTGCTAGAGACCAACAGAACCTGAACACTGAAGCTTTCTTT. Amino acids: CSARDQQNLNTEAFF.

This clonotype turned up a few times. For the CDR3, the DNA is TGTGCCAGCAGTGATCTCAGCAGCTCTAACTATGGCTACACCTTC. This gives the protein CASSDLSSSNYGYTF. The rearrangement links TRBV2 to TRBJ1-2, with D unclear. Germline V gene sequence: CDR1 SNHLY, CDR2 FYNNEI. The germline V and J ends were trimmed by 3 bases and 0 bases, with 11 bases remaining between them. The CDR3 consists of 15 residues.

This clonotype has a handful of counts. The V gene is TRBV12-3 or TRBV12-4, the J gene TRBJ2-7; 8 nucleotides match TRBD2. V shed 6 bases, J shed 6 bases, and the junction held 13 bases outside the gene matches. This CDR3 region has 15 residues. The CDR3 sequence: CASSPRTSQSSEQYF. In DNA form, the CDR3 reads TGTGCCAGCAGCCCTAGGACTAGCCAATCATCCGAGCAGTACTTC.

V and J are TRBV4-1 and TRBJ2-7, with a weak D call TRBD2 (6 bases). The better agreement between TRBJ2-5 and the DNA end casts doubt on the J call. This CDR3 is built from 15 residues. Germline V gene sequence: CDR1 MGHRA, CDR2 YSYEKL. As DNA, the CDR3 is TGCGCCAGCAGCCAAGAGGTCGCCCGGGAGTGGACCCAGTACTTC. Encoded protein: CASSQEVAREWTQYF.

The chain is built from TRBV6-5 and TRBJ2-5; 7 nucleotides line up with TRBD1. The CDR3 consists of 15 residues. The germline V gene encodes CDR1 MNHEY and CDR2 SVGAGI. Trimming took 2 bases from V and 5 from J; bases not matched to a gene: 8. The CDR3 DNA reads TGTGCCAGCAGTTACCATTCAACAGGGGCGGAGACCCAGTACTTC. Translated, it gives CASSYHSTGAETQYF.

V and J are TRBV15 and TRBJ1-1; D ambiguous. Trimming shortened V by 4 bases and J by 7 bases, and 13 bases separated the two germline ends. The germline gives CDR1 LNHNV, CDR2 YYDKDF (reference sequence). The CDR3 consists of 13 residues. The CDR3 DNA is TGTGCCACCAGCACCCAATGGGTTGATGAAGCTTTCTTT. Residues: CATSTQWVDEAFF. Combining the CDR3 with reference TRBV15 and TRBJ1-1 gives the whole variable domain DAMVIQNPRYQVTQFGKPVTLSCSQTLNHNVMYWYQQKSSQAPKLLFHYYDKDFNNEADTPDNFQSRRPNTSFCFLDIRSPGLGDTAMYLCATSTQWVDEAFFGQGTRLTVV.

There are a few counts of this clonotype. This chain's CDR3 is CASSRTSGDYNEQFF. The CDR3 nucleotides read TGTGCCAGCTCCAGGACTAGCGGGGACTACAATGAGCAGTTCTTC. The chain recombines TRBV18 with TRBJ2-1; 12 nucleotides match TRBD2. V was pared by 6 bases and J by 3 bases, with 3 bases of the junction left unmatched. The CDR3 is made up of 15 amino acids. Germline CDR1 reads KGHSH; CDR2 reads LQKENI.

The V gene is TRBV20-1, the J gene TRBJ2-7; 8 positions agree with TRBD1. The V gene end was trimmed by 2 bases and the J gene end by 4 bases; junction bases not matched to a gene: 16. CDR1 and CDR2 from the germline V gene are DFQATT and SNEGSKA (reference sequence). The CDR3 runs 17 residues. CDR3 amino acids: CSARFRRGTGETYEQYF. CDR3 bases: TGCAGTGCTAGATTTCGCAGGGGGACAGGCGAGACGTACGAGCAGTACTTC.

This clonotype was detected once. This CDR3 reads CASSLSGGGKLFF. CDR3 in DNA: TGTGCCAGCAGTTTATCAGGGGGCGGGAAACTGTTTTTT. The V call is TRBV6-5, the J call TRBJ1-4, with 8 bases matching TRBD1. The CDR3 consists of 13 residues. V dropped 4 bases and J dropped 11; count of bases not matched to a gene: 6. Germline CDR1 reads MNHEY; CDR2 reads SVGAGI.

This clonotype was counted a few times. V gene TRBV6-2 or TRBV6-3 combines with J gene TRBJ2-7, with D unresolved. V lost 6 bases and J lost 0, with 18 bases in between. Germline V gene lookup returns CDR1 MNHEY and CDR2 SVGEGT. This CDR3 has 16 amino acids. CDR3 residues: CASSQLRSSSSYEQYF. The CDR3 region has the DNA TGTGCCAGCAGCCAACTCCGGTCCTCGAGCTCCTACGAGCAGTACTTC.

The chain joins TRBV15 to TRBJ1-6; D is possibly TRBD1 (6 bases). V was clipped by 3 bases and J by 6 bases, with 12 bases between them. Per germline, CDR1 LNHNV and CDR2 YYDKDF (reference sequence). This CDR3 has 15 residues. The CDR3 region is CATSRENRANSPLHF. DNA of the CDR3: TGTGCCACCAGCAGGGAAAACAGGGCTAATTCACCCCTCCACTTT.

This clonotype showed up just a few times. The V and J genes are TRBV20-1 and TRBJ2-1; a weak D match, TRBD2 (6 bases). This CDR3 has 13 residues. Germline CDR1 is DFQATT and CDR2 is SNEGSKA (reference sequence). Between the trimmed V and J ends, which lost 2 bases and 3 bases, there was a span of 8 bases. The chain's CDR3 is CSARSGDYNEQFF. The CDR3 bases are TGCAGTGCTAGATCGGGGGACTACAATGAGCAGTTCTTC.

V gene TRBV7-3 combines with J gene TRBJ2-1, with TRBD2 identical over 11 bases. Germline V gives CDR1 SGHTA, CDR2 FQGTGA. With V trimmed by 1 base and J by 7 bases, 3 bases remained unmatched. The CDR3 has 15 amino acids. CDR3 loop: CASSLSGTSGNEQFF. CDR3 coding DNA: TGTGCCAGCAGCTTAAGTGGGACTAGCGGTAATGAGCAGTTCTTC.

V usage is TRBV15 and J usage is TRBJ2-3; 8 bases are a match to TRBD2. This CDR3 is 16 amino acids long. Germline CDR1 is LNHNV and CDR2 is YYDKDF (reference sequence). The V segment lost 2 bases and the J segment 2 bases; nucleotides outside the gene matches: 6. The CDR3 loop is CATSRRTSGFTDTQYF. As DNA, the CDR3 is TGTGCCACCAGCAGAAGAACTAGCGGCTTCACAGATACGCAGTATTTT.

In this sample, this clonotype turned up once. V gene TRBV29-1 combines with J gene TRBJ2-7; D not certain. Germline loops: CDR1 SQVTM, CDR2 ANQGSEA. V lost 4 bases to trimming and J lost 11 bases, with 9 bases between them. There are 9 residues in the CDR3. The CDR3 bases are TGCAGCGTTGGGACCCCGGAGTACTTC. Residues: CSVGTPEYF.

V is TRBV7-8 and J is TRBJ2-7, with D perhaps TRBD1 or TRBD2 (5 bases each). V lost 1 base to trimming and J lost 6 bases, with 19 bases between them. CDR1 SGHVS and CDR2 FQNEAQ come from the germline V gene. The CDR3 runs 16 residues. This CDR3 reads CASSLEGLAVVSEQYF. The CDR3 nucleotides are TGTGCCAGCAGCTTAGAGGGGCTAGCAGTAGTCTCCGAGCAGTACTTC. The variable domain in full, completed from reference TRBV7-8 and TRBJ2-7, reads GAGVSQSPRYKVAKRGQDVALRCDPISGHVSLFWYQQALGQGPEFLTYFQNEAQLDKSGLPSDRFFAERPEGSVSTLKIQRTQQEDSAVYLCASSLEGLAVVSEQYFGPGTRLTVT.

In its sample, this clonotype was seen a few times. The chain recombines TRBV7-2 with TRBJ2-7, with 10 bases matching TRBD2. The V gene's germline CDR1 is SGHTA and CDR2 FQGNSA. V gave up 1 base and J gave up 0 bases; unmatched junction bases: 3. The length of the CDR3 is 16 residues. The CDR3 region has the DNA TGTGCCAGCAGCTTAGACCCTAGCGGGAGCTCCTACGAGCAGTACTTC. Its protein is CASSLDPSGSSYEQYF.